This T cell receptor (beta chain) was captured in a study of cytomegalovirus exposure and HLA in healthy donors. Study overall: Earlier work reported 110 million or so unique TCR beta sequences from approximately 180 million T cells.

With 60 Vbeta and 13 Jbeta primers, the PCR was carried out. The repertoire was sequenced with immunoSEQ multiplex PCR; TCRdb's copy has only in-frame clones and lacks some. The sample lists some 110,000 clones; 65% to 90% were seen once. This clone appeared a few times. Its specificity is unknown. CDR1 and CDR2 (germline): MRHNA, SNTAGT. The length of the CDR3 is 14 residues. After removal of 6 bases from V and 4 bases from J, the junction contained 3 bases not matched to a gene. Study results and caveats: The authors reported that TCR beta sequences could predict HLA-A and HLA-B alleles. These predictions were accurate for most subjects in the first cohort. Testing in vitro showed a few CMV-associated chains specific for CMV antigens.

The chain couples TRBV6-4 to TRBJ1-1; 12 nucleotides align to TRBD1. The receptor was isolated from a woman aged 25 to 39 in good health and CMV-seronegative. The sample consisted of PBMCs. The CDR3 loop is CASRGQGAGTEAFF. Here the CDR3 DNA reads TGTGCCAGCAGGGGACAGGGGGCTGGCACTGAAGCTTTCTTT.